Following are 25 T cell receptor beta chains from one sample sequenced in a study of Graves' ophthalmopathy and Graves' hyperthyroidism (dated by TCRdb to the late 2010s). These reads were obtained on an Illumina HiSeq 2000. For repertoire sequencing, the TCR beta CDR3 regions were amplified from RNA transcripts. The first round was an RT-PCR using HTBI primers with the Qiagen OneStep RT-PCR kit, and this first round was followed by a second-round multiplex PCR, then size selection and purification. TCRdb reanalyzed the raw reads on its own, using fastp at Q25 for trimming and MiXCR for clone calling, and kept in-frame beta chains. For every CDR3 protein sequence, its rows merge into one entry that carries the most common genes and DNA. The table for this sample lists 400,000 to 500,000 distinct CDR3 sequences; under 25% of them were counted only once. The ten top clones hold around 3% of the sample.

The sample consisted of peripheral blood. These receptors were taken from a woman younger than 30 with stable Graves' hyperthyroidism. Donor details come from another sample of the same person, matched by shared clones.

This clonotype was observed at least ten times. The genes are TRBV20-1 and TRBJ2-5, with TRBD1 identical over 9 bases. From germline, CDR1 is DFQATT and CDR2 SNEGSKA (reference sequence). V gave up 6 bases and J gave up 1 base; unmatched junction bases: 3. This CDR3 is built from 13 residues. DNA of the CDR3: TGCAGTGCGCGGGACAGGGCCCAAGAGACCCAGTACTTC. Amino acids: CSARDRAQETQYF.

This clonotype appeared many times. This rearrangement joins TRBV29-1 to TRBJ1-2, with a tentative D call TRBD1 (5 bases). The CDR3 sequence is 15 residues long. Germline CDR1 is SQVTM and CDR2 is ANQGSEA. Trimming cost V 4 bases and J 4 bases, with 19 bases left between them. CDR3 in amino acids: CSVVPLPQGPYGYTF. In DNA, the CDR3 is TGCAGCGTTGTCCCACTACCGCAGGGTCCCTATGGCTACACCTTC.

This clonotype showed up many times. The rearrangement uses TRBV5-1 and TRBJ2-7, with 7 nucleotides matching TRBD1. This CDR3 contains 16 residues. Per the germline V gene, CDR1 is SGHRS and CDR2 is YFSETQ. Trimming at V came to 4 bases and at J to 2 bases, leaving 12 bases not matched to a gene. For the CDR3, the DNA is TGCGCCAGCAGCCCGCCGCCGGGACAGCATCCCTACGAGCAGTACTTC. It yields the protein CASSPPPGQHPYEQYF. Using reference TRBV5-1 and TRBJ2-7 for the parts outside the CDR3, the full variable domain is KAGVTQTPRYLIKTRGQQVTLSCSPISGHRSVSWYQQTPGQGLQFLFEYFSETQRNKGNFPGRFSGRQFSNSRSEMNVSTLELGDSALYLCASSPPPGQHPYEQYFGPGTRLTVT.

This clonotype occurred many times. CDR3 coding DNA: TGTGCCAGCAGTGAATTGGGACAGGGGGAATCACCCCTCCACTTT. Translation: CASSELGQGESPLHF. V gene TRBV2 combines with J gene TRBJ1-6; TRBD1 aligns across 11 bases. The germline CDR1 and CDR2 sequences are SNHLY and FYNNEI. The trim removed 2 bases at V and 10 bases at J, leaving 4 bases unmatched. The CDR3 length is 15 residues.

The table lists this clonotype with many counts. The chain links TRBV30 to TRBJ2-7; D is perhaps TRBD1 (5 bases). The CDR3 loop spans 11 amino acids. V shed 1 base and J shed 5 bases, with 6 bases lying between them. Germline loops: CDR1 GTSNPN, CDR2 SVGIG (reference sequence). CDR3 sequence: CAWSEGDEQYF. For the CDR3, the DNA is TGTGCCTGGAGTGAAGGGGACGAGCAGTACTTC. Full variable domain (rest looked up from reference TRBV30 and TRBJ2-7): SQTIHQWPATLVQPVGSPLSLECTVEGTSNPNLYWYRQAAGRGLQLLFYSVGIGQISSEVPQNLSASRPQDRQFILSSKKLLLSDSGFYLCAWSEGDEQYFGPGTRLTVT.

The chain has TRBV11-2 and TRBJ2-5, with no clear D. Germline V gene lookup returns CDR1 SGHAT and CDR2 FQNNGV. The CDR3 consists of 13 residues. The ends were cut back, 3 bases at V and 13 bases at J, with 18 bases in the middle. CDR3 region: CASSLSSLEAMYF. The CDR3 DNA is TGTGCCAGCAGCTTGTCCAGTCTCGAGGCTATGTACTTC.

This clonotype was seen many times. This chain connects TRBV20-1 to TRBJ2-5, with 9 positions matching TRBD2. V gave up 0 bases and J gave up 5 bases; unmatched junction bases: 7. Germline-derived CDR1 and CDR2 are DFQATT and SNEGSKA (reference sequence). The CDR3 extends over 15 amino acids. CDR3 residues: CSARDLSSGTETQYF. The CDR3 region has the DNA TGCAGTGCTAGAGATCTATCTAGCGGGACGGAGACCCAGTACTTC.

The chain joins TRBV2 to TRBJ2-4; no reliable D call. V lost 3 bases to trimming and J lost 4 bases, with 16 bases between them. The CDR3 spans 16 residues. Germline V gene lookup returns CDR1 SNHLY and CDR2 FYNNEI. In nucleotides, the CDR3 is TGTGCCAGCAGTGACGAACAGTCTTCGGTTAAAAACATTCAGTACTTC. Translated: CASSDEQSSVKNIQYF.

This clonotype was seen only once. The J gene is TRBJ1-3, the V gene TRBV28; tentatively, D is TRBD1 (6 bases). Per the germline V gene, CDR1 is MDHEN and CDR2 is SYDVKM. The length of the CDR3 is 17 residues. V was shortened by 5 bases and J by 1 base, with 18 bases between the two germline ends. The CDR3 spells CASSPPTGGVSGNTIYF. The CDR3 region has the DNA TGTGCCAGCAGTCCCCCGACAGGAGGCGTTTCTGGAAACACCATATATTTT.

This clonotype was seen at least ten times. This chain links TRBV20-1 with TRBJ2-7, with TRBD2 matching over 13 bases. The CDR3 covers 13 residues. The germline gives CDR1 DFQATT, CDR2 SNEGSKA (reference sequence). V dropped 6 bases and J dropped 4; count of bases not matched to a gene: 3. CDR3 in amino acids: CSATTSGRYEQYF. In nucleotides, the CDR3 is TGCAGTGCAACGACTAGCGGGAGGTACGAGCAGTACTTC.

This clonotype was detected ten times or more. The chain couples TRBV20-1 to TRBJ1-5, with TRBD1 matching 8 bases. The germline V gene encodes CDR1 DFQATT and CDR2 SNEGSKA (reference sequence). V was clipped by 3 bases and J by 6 bases; unmatched bases: 7. The CDR3 extends over 14 amino acids. CDR3 protein: CSARSDRAGQPQHF. CDR3 DNA sequence: TGCAGTGCTAGGTCGGACAGGGCCGGTCAGCCCCAGCATTTT.

The genes are TRBV6-1 and TRBJ1-1, with 7 bases that match TRBD1. The length of the CDR3 is 13 residues. After removal of 10 bases from V and 3 bases from J, the junction contained 8 bases not matched to a gene. Germline CDR1 is MNHNS and CDR2 is SASEGT. CDR3 in DNA: TGTGCCACGGGGGGGGACAGTTACACTGAAGCTTTCTTT. Translating gives CATGGDSYTEAFF.

Concerning this clonotype: Its ends do not fully match the called genes, so a read error is possible. The rearrangement uses TRBV12-3 or TRBV12-4 and TRBJ2-7; D is undetermined. The CDR3 spans 13 residues. The CDR3 bases are TGTGCCAGCAGTCCCCAGGTGGGCTACGGGCAGTACTTC. The encoded protein is CASSPQVGYGQYF.

This clonotype was seen a handful of times. V and J are TRBV28 and TRBJ2-7, with a possible D match to TRBD2 (6 bases). Germline V CDR1 and CDR2: MDHEN, SYDVKM. There are 14 residues in the CDR3. V lost 5 bases and J 0 bases, leaving 11 bases between the germline ends. Here the CDR3 reads CASSVRDGSYEQYF. CDR3 bases: TGTGCCAGCAGTGTGCGGGACGGCTCCTACGAGCAGTACTTC.

This clonotype was recorded a few times. The V gene is TRBV5-1, the J gene TRBJ2-5; D call uncertain. V was pared by 2 bases and J by 5 bases, with 10 bases between. The CDR3 runs 13 residues. CDR1 is SGHRS, CDR2 YFSETQ, per germline. CDR3 protein: CASSFRIRETQYF. In DNA form, the CDR3 reads TGCGCCAGCAGCTTCAGGATTCGGGAGACCCAGTACTTC.

The chain combines TRBV5-1 with TRBJ2-5; 8 nucleotides agree with TRBD1. Germline CDR1 is SGHRS and CDR2 is YFSETQ. V lost 3 bases and J lost 5; bases outside the gene matches: 3. The CDR3 is 13 residues long. The CDR3 bases are TGCGCCAGCAGCTGGGACAGGCTGGAGACCCAGTACTTC. Residues: CASSWDRLETQYF.

The sample holds many counts of this clonotype. The chain combines TRBV30 with TRBJ2-7; 9 bases are shared with TRBD1. CDR3 length: 16 residues. In germline, CDR1 is GTSNPN, CDR2 SVGIG (reference sequence). Trimming took 0 bases from V and 7 from J; bases not matched to a gene: 13. The CDR3 DNA sequence: TGTGCCTGGAGTGTACCGAAAGGACAGGGGAGGGATGAGCAGTACTTC. This translates into CAWSVPKGQGRDEQYF.

This clonotype was seen many times. V gene TRBV9 combines with J gene TRBJ1-1; D possibly corresponds to TRBD1 (6 bases). CDR1 and CDR2 from the germline V gene are SGDLS and YYNGEE. V lost 2 bases and J lost 3, with 14 bases in between. The CDR3 runs to 15 residues. CDR3 residues: CASSVQGKMDTEAFF. In DNA form, the CDR3 reads TGTGCCAGCAGCGTGCAGGGGAAAATGGACACTGAAGCTTTCTTT. Together with reference TRBV9 and TRBJ1-1, the CDR3 gives the full variable domain: DSGVTQTPKHLITATGQRVTLRCSPRSGDLSVYWYQQSLDQGLQFLIQYYNGEERAKGNILERFSAQQFPDLHSELNLSSLELGDSALYFCASSVQGKMDTEAFFGQGTRLTVV.

The table lists this clonotype with many counts. The chain uses TRBV20-1 and TRBJ2-7, with 14 positions matching TRBD2. V shed 5 bases, J shed 3 bases, and the junction held 6 bases outside the gene matches. Germline CDR1 DFQATT, CDR2 SNEGSKA (reference sequence). The CDR3 has 15 residues. CDR3 DNA: TGCAGTGCTTGGACTAGCGGGAGGTCCAGCTACGAGCAGTACTTC. Translation gives CSAWTSGRSSYEQYF.

This clonotype was counted ten times or more. The chain employs TRBV12-3 or TRBV12-4 and TRBJ2-7; D is undetermined. The ends were cut back, 5 bases at V and 4 bases at J, with 15 bases in the middle. CDR3 length: 14 amino acids. The chain's CDR3 is CASSVSRLRYEQYF. The CDR3 coding sequence is TGTGCCAGCAGTGTCTCGAGACTCCGATACGAGCAGTACTTC.

Only one count was recorded for this clonotype. The genes are TRBV4-1 and TRBJ2-5; a weak D match, TRBD2 (6 bases). Germline-derived CDR1 and CDR2 are MGHRA and YSYEKL. CDR3 length equals 17 residues. V was trimmed by 1 base and J by 5 bases, leaving 20 bases between them. In nucleotides, the CDR3 is TGCGCCAGCAGCCAAGGCCGCTGGGACTTTGGGGGGGAGACCCAGTACTTC. The encoded protein is CASSQGRWDFGGETQYF.

The gene calls are TRBV10-3 and TRBJ1-6; D is perhaps TRBD1 (5 bases). With 6 bases removed from V and 8 bases from J, the gap between germline ends came to 11 bases. Germline V gene data show CDR1 as ENHRY and CDR2 as SYGVKD. CDR3 size: 13 residues. CDR3 in amino acids: CAIRGGVDSPLHF. The CDR3 bases are TGTGCCATCAGGGGGGGGGTCGATTCACCCCTCCACTTT.

The table lists this clonotype with many counts. The genes are TRBV4-1 and TRBJ1-6; tentative D call: TRBD1 (5 bases). V was clipped by 3 bases and J by 7 bases, with 22 bases between them. The CDR3 is 18 residues long. The germline CDR1 and CDR2 sequences are MGHRA and YSYEKL. This chain's CDR3 is CASSHTENASGRNSPLHF. The CDR3 DNA is TGCGCCAGCAGCCATACAGAGAACGCATCAGGGCGAAATTCACCCCTCCACTTT.

At least ten counts were recorded for this clonotype. The rearrangement uses TRBV27 and TRBJ1-5; D gene uncertain. Trimming took off 4 bases at V and 5 bases at J, with 18 bases between the two ends. Germline CDR1 is MNHEY and CDR2 is SMNVEV (reference sequence). The CDR3 is made up of 16 amino acids. CDR3 in DNA: TGTGCCAGCAGTTCGACACGCCACGGCTTCGATCAGCCCCAGCATTTT. It yields the protein CASSSTRHGFDQPQHF.

This clonotype occurred many times. This chain joins TRBV2 and TRBJ1-1; D is perhaps TRBD1 (5 bases). The CDR3 is 15 amino acids. The ends were cut back, 6 bases at V and 0 bases at J, with 14 bases in the middle. CDR1 is SNHLY and CDR2 is FYNNEI in the germline V gene. The CDR3, as DNA: TGTGCCAGCAGGGCCTGGGACGGTCTGAACACTGAAGCTTTCTTT. It codes for CASRAWDGLNTEAFF.